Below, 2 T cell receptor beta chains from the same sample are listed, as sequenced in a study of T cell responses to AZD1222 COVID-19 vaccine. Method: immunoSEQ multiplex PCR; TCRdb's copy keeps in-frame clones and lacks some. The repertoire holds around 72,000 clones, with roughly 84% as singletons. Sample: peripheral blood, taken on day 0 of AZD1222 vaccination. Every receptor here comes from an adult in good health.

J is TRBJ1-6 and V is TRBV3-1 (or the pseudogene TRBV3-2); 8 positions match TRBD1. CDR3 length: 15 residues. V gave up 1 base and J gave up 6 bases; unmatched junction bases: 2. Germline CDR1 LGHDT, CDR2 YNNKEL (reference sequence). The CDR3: CASSQGTGLNSPLHF. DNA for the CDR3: TGTGCCAGCAGCCAAGGGACAGGGCTTAATTCACCCCTCCACTTT.

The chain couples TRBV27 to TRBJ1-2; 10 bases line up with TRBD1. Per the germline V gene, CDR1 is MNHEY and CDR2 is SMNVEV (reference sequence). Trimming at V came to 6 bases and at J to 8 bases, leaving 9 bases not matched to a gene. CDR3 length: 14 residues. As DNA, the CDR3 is TGTGCCAGCAGGTCGACAGGGGGCAGAGGGGGCTACACCTTC. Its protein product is CASRSTGGRGGYTF.